The next 10 T cell receptor beta chains were all read from a single sample in a study of Tregs in tolerant kidney transplant recipients. Related graft donors supplied nonmyeloablative bone marrow transplants, and mixed chimerism was transient. The repertoire was sequenced with immunoSEQ multiplex PCR; TCRdb's copy has only in-frame clones and lacks some. The sample consists of over 70,000 clones, roughly 91% of them appearing once. The starting material was CD4+ T cells from blood (PBMCs), obtained 24 months after the transplant. These receptor sequences come from a human patient who received a combined kidney and bone marrow transplant. Some T cells may be graft donor cells.

The V and J genes are TRBV6-1 and TRBJ2-4; tentatively, D is TRBD1 (6 bases). This CDR3 comprises 15 residues. CDR1 MNHNS and CDR2 SASEGT come from the germline V gene. Trimming stripped 6 bases from V and 8 bases from J, with 20 bases between. CDR3 bases: TGTGCCAGCAGCAGCGCTGACAGGCCTAGGGACATTCAGTACTTC. Protein: CASSSADRPRDIQYF.

The chain links TRBV27 to TRBJ2-7; D gene unclear. CDR3 length equals 13 residues. Trimming left V 4 bases short and J 7 bases short, with 14 bases between. Germline lookup yields CDR1 MNHEY and CDR2 SMNVEV (reference sequence). CDR3 residues: CASSSTASGEQYF. In DNA form, the CDR3 reads TGTGCCAGCAGTTCGACGGCGTCAGGTGAGCAGTACTTC.

The rearrangement joins TRBV5-6 to TRBJ2-1; perhaps TRBD1 as D (5 bases). V lost 4 bases and J lost 6, with 20 bases in between. CDR3 length equals 16 residues. Germline CDR1 reads SGHDT; CDR2 reads YYEEEE. CDR3 protein: CASSIDSSLRGNEQFF. In DNA form, the CDR3 reads TGTGCCAGCAGCATAGACAGTTCCCTAAGAGGCAATGAGCAGTTCTTC.

This clone was seen only a few times. The chain recombines TRBV27 with TRBJ1-4, with 7 bases identical to TRBD1. Trimming cost V 6 bases and J 8 bases; bases outside gene matches: 6. From germline, CDR1 is MNHEY and CDR2 SMNVEV (reference sequence). There are 13 residues in the CDR3. The CDR3 here is CASRLRGDEKLFF. CDR3 nucleotides: TGTGCCAGCAGGCTCAGGGGGGACGAAAAACTGTTTTTT. Full variable domain (missing parts from reference TRBV27 and TRBJ1-4): EAQVTQNPRYLITVTGKKLTVTCSQNMNHEYMSWYRQDPGLGLRQIYYSMNVEVTDKGDVPEGYKVSRKEKRNFPLILESPSPNQTSLYFCASRLRGDEKLFFGSGTQLSVL.

The J gene is TRBJ1-3, the V gene TRBV2; D is undetermined. The CDR3 totals 14 residues. The germline gives CDR1 SNHLY, CDR2 FYNNEI. Trimming shortened V by 6 bases and J by 0 bases, and 9 bases separated the two germline ends. This CDR3 reads CASRYSASGNTIYF. CDR3 nucleotides: TGTGCCAGCAGGTACAGTGCCTCTGGAAACACCATATATTTT.

CDR3 nucleotide sequence: TGTGCCACCCAACTAGCGGGGAGCTCCTACGAGCAGTACTTC. Its translation is CATQLAGSSYEQYF. The chain is built from TRBV7-8 and TRBJ2-7; 10 nucleotides line up with TRBD2. CDR1 and CDR2 (germline): SGHVS, FQNEAQ. The CDR3 length is 14 residues. V lost 10 bases to trimming and J lost 0 bases; unmatched junction nucleotides: 6.

The CDR3 coding sequence is TGTGCCAGCAGCCGTCAGTCCAACGAGCAGTACTTC. Amino acids: CASSRQSNEQYF. The rearrangement joins TRBV7-9 to TRBJ2-7; D not resolved. Germline CDR1 SEHNR, CDR2 FQNEAQ (reference sequence). V lost 5 bases and J 5 bases, leaving 10 bases between the germline ends. The CDR3 sequence is 12 residues long.

This chain uses TRBV5-6 with TRBJ2-1; 7 positions agree with TRBD2. The CDR3 spans 15 residues. The germline CDR1 and CDR2 sequences are SGHDT and YYEEEE. J was trimmed by 7 bases and V by 2 bases; bases with no gene match: 9. The CDR3 reads CASSLRGRALNEQFF. CDR3 bases: TGTGCCAGCAGCTTAAGAGGGAGGGCCTTGAATGAGCAGTTCTTC. Full variable domain (rest looked up from reference TRBV5-6 and TRBJ2-1): DAGVTQSPTHLIKTRGQQVTLRCSPKSGHDTVSWYQQALGQGPQFIFQYYEEEERQRGNFPDRFSGHQFPNYSSELNVNALLLGDSALYLCASSLRGRALNEQFFGPGTRLTVL.

Comment on this clone: A junction end diverges from the germline sequence, so it may reflect a read error. The genes are TRBV5-1 and TRBJ2-4, with TRBD2 identical over 12 bases. CDR1 is SGHRS, CDR2 YFSETQ, per germline. The CDR3 is made up of 13 amino acids. In DNA, the CDR3 is TGCGCCAGCAGCCCAGACCCTAGCGGGGGGGCCCACTTC. Encoded protein: CASSPDPSGGAHF.

V is TRBV7-9 and J is TRBJ2-3; a possible D gene is TRBD2 (5 bases). Trimming shortened V by 3 bases and J by 0 bases, and 7 bases separated the two germline ends. Germline V CDR1 and CDR2: SEHNR, FQNEAQ (reference sequence). The CDR3 extends over 14 amino acids. The CDR3 loop reads CASSFRTSTDTQYF. The CDR3 nucleotides are TGTGCCAGCAGCTTTAGGACTAGCACAGATACGCAGTATTTT.